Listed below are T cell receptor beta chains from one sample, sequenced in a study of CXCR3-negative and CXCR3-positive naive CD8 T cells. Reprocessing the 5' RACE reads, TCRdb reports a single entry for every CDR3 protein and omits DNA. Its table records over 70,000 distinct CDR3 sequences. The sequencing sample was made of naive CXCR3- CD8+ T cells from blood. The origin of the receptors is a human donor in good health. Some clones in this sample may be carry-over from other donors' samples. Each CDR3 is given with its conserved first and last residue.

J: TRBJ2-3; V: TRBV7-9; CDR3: CASSSPETDTQYF
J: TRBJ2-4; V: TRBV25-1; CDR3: CASSEQGGAKNIQYF
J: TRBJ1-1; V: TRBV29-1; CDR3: CSADSGVYMNTEAFF
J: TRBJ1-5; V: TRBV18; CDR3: CASSPGNWQPQHF
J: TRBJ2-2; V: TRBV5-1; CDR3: CASSLWGSNTGELFF
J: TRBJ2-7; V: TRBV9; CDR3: CASSVGNGYEQYF
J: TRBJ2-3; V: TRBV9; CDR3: CASSVASGSTDTQYF
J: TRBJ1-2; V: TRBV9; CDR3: CASSVESDLWYGYTF
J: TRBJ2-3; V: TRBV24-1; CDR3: CATSDLRDTDTQYF
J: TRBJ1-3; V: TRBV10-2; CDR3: CASTGDGGNTIYF
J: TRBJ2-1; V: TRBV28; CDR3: CASSIVDTNNEQFF
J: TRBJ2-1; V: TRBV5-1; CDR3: CASSTSQGTYNEQFF
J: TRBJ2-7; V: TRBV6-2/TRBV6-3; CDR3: CASSLLAGEQYF
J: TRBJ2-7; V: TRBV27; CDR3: CASSLGATTPYEQYF
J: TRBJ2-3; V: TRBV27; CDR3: CASSSVNTDTQYF
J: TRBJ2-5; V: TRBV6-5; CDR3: CASRSGLAGGRQETQYF
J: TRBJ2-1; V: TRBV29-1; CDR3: CSVQSGESYNEQFF
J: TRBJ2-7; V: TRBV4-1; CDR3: CASSQDAAGGLYEQYF
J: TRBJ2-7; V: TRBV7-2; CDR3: CASSLARGGPYEQYF
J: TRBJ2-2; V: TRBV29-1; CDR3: CSVEAPENTGELFF
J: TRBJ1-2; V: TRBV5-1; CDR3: CASSWDRPGYTF
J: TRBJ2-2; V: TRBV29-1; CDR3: CSVEWQVASGRIGELFF
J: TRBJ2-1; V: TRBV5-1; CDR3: CASSAPSSGSYNEQFF
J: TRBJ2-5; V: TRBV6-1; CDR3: CASRSLGTQYF
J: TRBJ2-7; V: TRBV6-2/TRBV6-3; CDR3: CASSYSEKYEQYF
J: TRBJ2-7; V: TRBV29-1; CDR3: CSVEVNRVGTYEQYF
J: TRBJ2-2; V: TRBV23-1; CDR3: CASSQSGRGWCTGELFF
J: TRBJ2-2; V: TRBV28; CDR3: CASSLGLTGTIANTGELFF
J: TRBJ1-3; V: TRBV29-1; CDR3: CSVLGALNSGNTIYF
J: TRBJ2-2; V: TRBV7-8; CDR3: CASSLAATGELFF
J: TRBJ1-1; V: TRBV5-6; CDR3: CASSLVGANTEAFF
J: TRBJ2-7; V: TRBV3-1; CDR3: CASSLVGQPHEQYF
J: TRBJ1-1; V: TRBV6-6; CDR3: CASSYSVVSEAFF
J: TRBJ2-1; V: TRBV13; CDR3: CASSLKSGEPPYNEQFF
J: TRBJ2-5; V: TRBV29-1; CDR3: CSVESGVGETQYF
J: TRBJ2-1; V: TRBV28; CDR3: CASSILAGSGEQFF
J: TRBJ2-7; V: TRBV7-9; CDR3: CASSPDSFEQYF
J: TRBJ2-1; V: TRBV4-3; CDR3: CASSQVYTLYNEQFF
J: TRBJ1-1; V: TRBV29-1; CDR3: CSVEVSGFGEAFF
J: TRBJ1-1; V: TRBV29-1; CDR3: CSVEDLRTVNTEAFF